These 13 T cell receptor beta chains were sequenced from one sample in a study of OX40 agonist ivuxolimab in advanced cancers. Profiling relied on immunoSEQ multiplex PCR, and the TCRdb table lists in-frame clones only, not all of them. This sample yields approximately 46,000 clones, of which 80% are seen a single time; about 3.9% belongs to the top ten. The sequencing here drew on CD4+ or CD8+ T cells sorted from blood, taken in a trial of the OX40 agonist ivuxolimab. These receptors were obtained from an adult with an advanced solid tumor such as melanoma, head and neck, liver or kidney cancer.

This clone was picked up one time. V is TRBV19 and J is TRBJ2-1, with TRBD2 as a possible D gene (5 bases). V was shortened by 5 bases and J by 8 bases, with 7 bases between the two germline ends. Germline lookup yields CDR1 LNHDA and CDR2 SQIVND (reference sequence). This CDR3 is 11 amino acids long. The CDR3 reads CASSGRDEQFF. In DNA form, the CDR3 reads TGTGCCAGTAGTGGGCGGGATGAGCAGTTCTTC.

The CDR3 here is CASMSSGRRHTGELFF. The CDR3 bases are TGTGCCAGCATGTCGTCCGGGCGACGCCACACCGGGGAGCTGTTTTTT. The rearrangement links TRBV28 to TRBJ2-2; D not resolved. The germline V gene has CDR1 MDHEN and CDR2 SYDVKM. This CDR3 comprises 16 residues. The ends were cut back, 7 bases at V and 3 bases at J, with 18 bases in the middle.

The sample holds one count of this clone. The chain has TRBV5-1 and TRBJ2-1; 7 nucleotides align to TRBD1. The CDR3 has 14 amino acids. Losses at the gene ends were 4 bases for V and 9 bases for J; bases not matched to a gene: 10. Germline CDR1 is SGHRS and CDR2 is YFSETQ. The CDR3 region is CASSDRAGVSEQFF. CDR3 bases: TGCGCCAGCAGCGACAGGGCCGGGGTCAGTGAGCAGTTCTTC. Looking up the rest from reference TRBV5-1 and TRBJ2-1 gives the full variable domain: KAGVTQTPRYLIKTRGQQVTLSCSPISGHRSVSWYQQTPGQGLQFLFEYFSETQRNKGNFPGRFSGRQFSNSRSEMNVSTLELGDSALYLCASSDRAGVSEQFFGPGTRLTVL.

This chain links TRBV15 with TRBJ2-7; 7 positions agree with TRBD2. V shed 0 bases and J 0 bases; nucleotides not matched to a gene: 11. Looked up from germline, CDR1 is LNHNV and CDR2 is YYDKDF (reference sequence). This CDR3 contains 18 residues. CDR3 in DNA: TGTGCCACCAGCAGAGATAAGACGGGAGGAACGAGCTCCTACGAGCAGTACTTC. Protein: CATSRDKTGGTSSYEQYF.

The rearrangement links TRBV6-1 to TRBJ2-1, with 8 positions matching TRBD2. The CDR3 extends over 18 amino acids. V gave up 1 base and J gave up 0 bases; unmatched junction bases: 8. Looked up from germline, CDR1 is MNHNS and CDR2 is SASEGT. This CDR3 is CASSEVKAGTSSYNEQFF. The CDR3 DNA sequence: TGTGCCAGCAGTGAAGTGAAAGCCGGGACTAGCTCCTACAATGAGCAGTTCTTC.

This clone was recorded a few times. The V gene is TRBV5-4, the J gene TRBJ1-2, with TRBD1 identical over 9 bases. CDR1 SGHNT and CDR2 YYREEE come from the germline V gene (reference sequence). This CDR3 spans 14 amino acids. The V and J ends lost 3 bases and 2 bases, in that order; junction bases with no gene match: 2. Written as DNA, the CDR3 is TGTGCCAGCAGCTGGGGGACAGGGAACTATGGCTACACCTTC. It is translated as CASSWGTGNYGYTF.

The chain carries TRBV28 and TRBJ2-3; possibly TRBD1 or TRBD2 for D (6 bases each). The CDR3 runs to 14 residues. The germline V gene has CDR1 MDHEN and CDR2 SYDVKM. Trimming left V 5 bases short and J 4 bases short, with 13 bases between. This CDR3 reads CASSRTGGADTQYF. The CDR3 DNA sequence: TGTGCCAGCAGTCGGACCGGGGGCGCAGATACGCAGTATTTT.

This clone was seen a handful of times. The V and J genes are TRBV13 and TRBJ1-1; no clear D gene. The length of the CDR3 is 11 residues. Trimming pared 5 bases from V and 3 bases from J, leaving 4 bases between. Germline V CDR1 and CDR2: PRHDT, FYEKMQ (reference sequence). The CDR3 DNA sequence: TGTGCCAGCAGCAAATACACTGAAGCTTTCTTT. Translating gives CASSKYTEAFF.

This clone has only one observation. The chain combines TRBV9 with TRBJ2-1, with 8 bases aligning to TRBD2. Germline V gene data show CDR1 as SGDLS and CDR2 as YYNGEE. Trimming at V came to 4 bases and at J to 4 bases, leaving 13 bases not matched to a gene. The CDR3 has 17 residues. The CDR3 DNA follows: TGTGCCAGCAGCCCTGGAGGGTTAGCGGGGACTTACAATGAGCAGTTCTTC. This gives the protein CASSPGGLAGTYNEQFF.

The genes are TRBV11-2 and TRBJ2-5; D not resolved. V dropped 0 bases and J dropped 5 bases, with 7 bases sitting between them. CDR3 length: 13 residues. Germline V gives CDR1 SGHAT, CDR2 FQNNGV. CDR3 sequence: CASSLERSETQYF. DNA for the CDR3: TGTGCCAGCAGCTTAGAGAGGTCGGAGACCCAGTACTTC.

The chain joins TRBV27 to TRBJ1-2; D might be TRBD1 (5 bases). CDR3 length equals 15 residues. CDR1 is MNHEY, CDR2 SMNVEV, per germline (reference sequence). Trimming shortened V by 2 bases and J by 2 bases, and 12 bases separated the two germline ends. In DNA, the CDR3 is TGTGCCAGCAGTTTAACCCCTCGACAGAACTATGGCTACACCTTC. Protein product: CASSLTPRQNYGYTF.

The chain combines TRBV4-2 with TRBJ2-7, with unresolved D. V gave up 0 bases and J gave up 4 bases, with 16 bases separating them. Germline CDR1 and CDR2: LGHNA and YNFKEQ. The CDR3 covers 16 residues. In DNA form, the CDR3 reads TGTGCCAGCAGCCAAGATCTAAACAGCCCATGGTACGAGCAGTACTTC. This encodes CASSQDLNSPWYEQYF.

This chain uses TRBV11-2 with TRBJ1-5, with unresolved D. Per the germline V gene, CDR1 is SGHAT and CDR2 is FQNNGV. V was trimmed by 0 bases and J by 6 bases, leaving 9 bases between them. The CDR3 has 14 residues. CDR3 nucleotide sequence: TGTGCCAGCAGCTTAGATGGGGATGGTCAGCCCCAGCATTTT. Its translation is CASSLDGDGQPQHF.